The 29 T cell receptor beta chains below were found in one sample sequenced in a study of blood T cells in healthy people across ages. The authors ran a second PCR of 7 to 11 cycles using a sample-barcoded 5' primer and a J-beta primer mix. One entry per CDR3 protein results from TCRdb running MiXCR on the 5' RACE reads. The data show some 860,000 distinct CDR3 sequences, with 56% seen just once and about 26% held by the top ten. Sequenced sample: blood. The origin of the receptors is a man in his forties or fifties in good health.

This sequence joins TRBV29-1 and TRBJ2-1; 8 nucleotides line up with TRBD2. V lost 0 bases and J lost 2; bases outside the gene matches: 6. Germline assignment: CDR1 SQVTM and CDR2 ANQGSEA. The CDR3 is made up of 16 amino acids. This chain's CDR3 is CSVEDPRAGAYNEQFF. The CDR3 coding sequence is TGCAGCGTTGAAGATCCTAGAGCGGGAGCCTACAATGAGCAGTTCTTC.

This clonotype was seen more than once but under ten times. The chain uses TRBV29-1 and TRBJ2-3; a weak D match, TRBD2 (6 bases). Germline V gene data show CDR1 as SQVTM and CDR2 as ANQGSEA. The CDR3 has 13 amino acids. V lost 7 bases to trimming and J lost 2 bases, with 13 bases between them. CDR3 bases: TGCAGCGCCCGCGGGGAAACCACAGATACGCAGTATTTT. It codes for CSARGETTDTQYF.

This chain joins TRBV27 and TRBJ2-3, with TRBD1 identical over 9 bases. The germline CDR1 and CDR2 sequences are MNHEY and SMNVEV (reference sequence). The V gene end was trimmed by 7 bases and the J gene end by 0 bases; junction bases not matched to a gene: 8. CDR3 size: 16 residues. CDR3 region: CASKTGGRMSTDTQYF. The DNA for the CDR3 is TGTGCCAGCAAAACAGGGGGCCGAATGAGCACAGATACGCAGTATTTT.

V is TRBV5-1 and J is TRBJ2-5, with TRBD1 identical over 9 bases. Per the germline V gene, CDR1 is SGHRS and CDR2 is YFSETQ. Unmatched junction bases numbered 13, after V lost 3 bases and J lost 13 bases. This CDR3 contains 14 residues. The chain's CDR3 is CASSSSGTGFQTYF. In DNA form, the CDR3 reads TGCGCCAGCAGCTCTTCCGGGACAGGGTTCCAAACGTACTTC.

V gene TRBV12-3 or TRBV12-4 combines with J gene TRBJ2-1, with 8 bases lining up with TRBD2. The V segment lost 5 bases and the J segment 10 bases; nucleotides outside the gene matches: 10. The CDR3 sequence is 14 residues long. The CDR3 sequence: CASSPDGTRMEQFF. The CDR3 bases are TGTGCCAGCAGTCCGGACGGGACTAGGATGGAGCAGTTCTTC.

This clonotype is a singleton in its sample. Compared with germline, one end of the junction differs, possibly owing to a read error. The CDR3 here is CASSASKRDSSYEQHF. In DNA form, the CDR3 reads TGTGCCAGCAGCGCTTCAAAGCGGGACTCCTCCTACGAGCAGCACTTC. The chain uses TRBV7-9 and TRBJ2-7; TRBD2 matches 7 bases. CDR3 length: 16 amino acids. The germline CDR1 and CDR2 sequences are SEHNR and FQNEAQ (reference sequence).

This rearrangement joins TRBV7-2 to TRBJ2-5, with no clear D. Looked up from germline, CDR1 is SGHTA and CDR2 is FQGNSA. This CDR3 has 14 residues. V was shortened by 5 bases and J by 11 bases, with 21 bases between the two germline ends. CDR3 residues: CASSNLPGVGEQYF. CDR3 nucleotide sequence: TGTGCCAGCAGCAACCTACCGGGTGTAGGTGAGCAGTACTTC.

The V and J genes are TRBV24-1 and TRBJ2-1, with TRBD2 identical over 10 bases. Trimming removed 5 bases from V and 2 bases from J; junction bases left unmatched: 5. Germline loops: CDR1 KGHDR, CDR2 SFDVKD. The CDR3 totals 16 residues. In nucleotides, the CDR3 is TGTGCCACCAGTGGCCCTAGCGGGAGCGCCTACAATGAGCAGTTCTTC. Translating it yields CATSGPSGSAYNEQFF.

The V and J genes are TRBV5-1 and TRBJ2-6, with D perhaps being TRBD1 or TRBD2 (5 bases each). Germline CDR1 and CDR2: SGHRS and YFSETQ. The CDR3 is 14 amino acids. Trimming pared 4 bases from V and 8 bases from J, leaving 13 bases between. The CDR3 region is CASSASQGPNVLTF. DNA of the CDR3: TGCGCCAGCAGCGCCTCCCAGGGACCCAACGTCCTGACTTTC.

V gene TRBV5-1 combines with J gene TRBJ2-1; D gene ambiguous. The CDR3 has 15 amino acids. Germline V gene lookup returns CDR1 SGHRS and CDR2 YFSETQ. V was pared by 2 bases and J by 3 bases, with 12 bases between. CDR3 loop: CASSLVGQSYNEQFF. The CDR3 bases are TGCGCCAGCAGCTTAGTCGGGCAGAGCTACAATGAGCAGTTCTTC.

CDR3 DNA: TGTGCCAGCAGTTACTCTCCCCTGGGGGCGGGAACGGACAATGAGCAGTTCTTC. Translated: CASSYSPLGAGTDNEQFF. V and J are TRBV6-5 and TRBJ2-1, with D possibly called TRBD1 or TRBD2 (6 bases each). Germline assignment: CDR1 MNHEY and CDR2 SVGAGI. This CDR3 is built from 18 residues. Trimming stripped 0 bases from V and 5 bases from J, with 20 bases between.

The gene calls are TRBV11-2 and TRBJ1-2; 8 positions agree with TRBD1. The CDR3 consists of 15 residues. Germline trimming cut 5 bases from V and 8 bases from J; bases unmatched to any gene: 13. The V gene's germline CDR1 is SGHAT and CDR2 FQNNGV. The CDR3 is CASSPLRTGTKGYTF. The CDR3 nucleotides are TGTGCCAGCAGCCCCCTCCGGACAGGGACTAAGGGCTACACCTTC. Drawing the rest from reference TRBV11-2 and TRBJ1-2, the complete variable domain is EAGVAQSPRYKIIEKRQSVAFWCNPISGHATLYWYQQILGQGPKLLIQFQNNGVVDDSQLPKDRFSAERLKGVDSTLKIQPAKLEDSAVYLCASSPLRTGTKGYTFGSGTRLTVV.

V and J are TRBV7-9 and TRBJ1-2; 9 nucleotides match TRBD1. CDR3 length: 13 amino acids. V was pared by 5 bases and J by 8 bases, with 6 bases of the junction left unmatched. Germline CDR1 and CDR2: SEHNR and FQNEAQ (reference sequence). DNA for the CDR3: TGTGCCAGCAGCCTACAGGGGGCGGAGGGCTACACCTTC. Its translation: CASSLQGAEGYTF.

This chain uses TRBV28 with TRBJ1-6; D is uncertain. The germline gives CDR1 MDHEN, CDR2 SYDVKM. The CDR3 runs to 13 residues. With 6 bases removed from V and 7 bases from J, the gap between germline ends came to 10 bases. In DNA form, the CDR3 reads TGTGCCAGCAGCCCTGCACGGAATTCACCCCTCCACTTT. It encodes CASSPARNSPLHF. Looking up the rest from reference TRBV28 and TRBJ1-6 gives the full variable domain: DVKVTQSSRYLVKRTGEKVFLECVQDMDHENMFWYRQDPGLGLRLIYFSYDVKMKEKGDIPEGYSVSREKKERFSLILESASTNQTSMYLCASSPARNSPLHFGNGTRLTVT.

This clonotype was counted only a few times. The chain recombines TRBV7-2 with TRBJ1-2; no firm D call. Trimming cost V 8 bases and J 2 bases, with 12 bases left between them. The germline gives CDR1 SGHTA, CDR2 FQGNSA. This CDR3 spans 13 amino acids. The DNA of the CDR3 is TGTGCCAGCCGTACTCTCACCAACTATGGCTACACCTTC. Translated, it gives CASRTLTNYGYTF.

The V and J genes are TRBV6-5 and TRBJ1-2; TRBD1 might be the D (6 bases). CDR1 and CDR2 from the germline V gene are MNHEY and SVGAGI. V was shortened by 2 bases and J by 1 base, with 8 bases between the two germline ends. The CDR3 runs to 14 residues. The CDR3 is CASSYRGNNYGYTF. The CDR3 DNA reads TGTGCCAGCAGTTACAGGGGGAATAACTATGGCTACACCTTC.

As concerns this clonotype: The CDR3 end shows no conserved phenylalanine or tryptophan, and so a read error is likely. J is TRBJ2-5 and V is TRBV5-1, with 11 bases matching TRBD2. V lost 3 bases and J lost 2; bases outside the gene matches: 3. Germline CDR1 and CDR2: SGHRS and YFSETQ. The CDR3 runs 15 residues. CDR3 nucleotide sequence: TGCGCCAGCAGCTACGGGACTAGCGGACAAGAGACCCAGTACGTC. Translating gives CASSYGTSGQETQYV.

The rearrangement uses TRBV25-1 and TRBJ2-7; 7 nucleotides agree with TRBD2. The J call may be mistaken, given a closer DNA end match to TRBJ2-5. Per the germline V gene, CDR1 is MGHDK and CDR2 is SYGVNS. This CDR3 region has 15 residues. CDR3 amino acids: CASSDWGGNGGTQYF. The DNA for the CDR3 is TGTGCCAGCAGTGATTGGGGAGGGAATGGGGGGACCCAGTACTTC.

The chain carries TRBV28 and TRBJ1-4, with D perhaps TRBD1 (6 bases). This CDR3 has 17 residues. Trimming took 2 bases from V and 7 from J, leaving 20 bases between them. Looked up from germline, CDR1 is MDHEN and CDR2 is SYDVKM. In DNA, the CDR3 is TGTGCCAGCAGTTTAATGGGGCGGGGGGCGAAGGTTGAAAAACTGTTTTTT. Protein sequence: CASSLMGRGAKVEKLFF.

In DNA form, the CDR3 reads TGTGCTAGTGGTCTAGGAGGGGGCACAGATACGCAGTATTTT. As protein: CASGLGGGTDTQYF. The chain couples TRBV12-5 to TRBJ2-3; D is possibly TRBD2 (6 bases). The V gene lost 5 bases and the J gene lost 1 base, with 10 bases spanning the gap. CDR3 length equals 14 residues. CDR1 is LGHNT and CDR2 is FRNRAP in the germline V gene. Filled out from reference TRBV12-5 and TRBJ2-3, the complete variable domain reads DARVTQTPRHKVTEMGQEVTMRCQPILGHNTVFWYRQTMMQGLELLAYFRNRAPLDDSGMPKDRFSAEMPDATLATLKIQPSEPRDSAVYFCASGLGGGTDTQYFGPGTRLTVL.

The rearrangement uses TRBV7-9 and TRBJ2-3; D may correspond to TRBD1 or TRBD2 (5 bases each). The CDR3 covers 15 residues. Germline V gives CDR1 SEHNR, CDR2 FQNEAQ (reference sequence). The V end lost 2 bases, the J end lost 2 bases, and 11 bases lay between the germline ends. CDR3 DNA sequence: TGTGCCAGCAGCTTATCGGGACCTAACACAGATACGCAGTATTTT. Residues: CASSLSGPNTDTQYF.

The gene calls are TRBV28 and TRBJ2-5; a possible D gene is TRBD1 (5 bases). CDR1 and CDR2 (germline): MDHEN, SYDVKM. Trimming pared 3 bases from V and 5 bases from J, leaving 13 bases between. CDR3 size: 14 residues. The CDR3 protein is CASSFSGWVETQYF. CDR3 in DNA: TGTGCCAGCAGTTTTTCAGGGTGGGTTGAGACCCAGTACTTC.

For this clonotype: At one end the junction does not follow the germline gene, possibly because of a read error. The chain recombines TRBV7-7 with TRBJ2-1; 9 nucleotides align to TRBD1. Germline CDR1 is SSHAT and CDR2 is FNYEAQ (reference sequence). The CDR3 consists of 14 residues. In nucleotides, the CDR3 is TGTGCTAGCAGCCCGGGACAGGGTTACGATGAGCAGTTCTTC. This translates into CASSPGQGYDEQFF. Variable domain in full (rest from reference TRBV7-7 and TRBJ2-1): GAGVSQSPRYKVTKRGQDVTLRCDPISSHATLYWYQQALGQGPEFLTYFNYEAQPDKSGLPSDRFSAERPEGSISTLTIQRTEQRDSAMYRCASSPGQGYDEQFFGPGTRLTVL.

The chain carries TRBV7-9 and TRBJ2-5; D remains ambiguous. Trimming shortened V by 5 bases and J by 5 bases, and 12 bases separated the two germline ends. Germline V lookup: CDR1 SEHNR, CDR2 FQNEAQ (reference sequence). This CDR3 is 13 amino acids long. CDR3 sequence reads: CASSPLLRETQYF. The CDR3 DNA sequence: TGTGCCAGCAGCCCCCTACTAAGGGAGACCCAGTACTTC.

The chain employs TRBV6-2 or TRBV6-3 and TRBJ2-7; possibly TRBD1 or TRBD2 for D (5 bases each). The germline V gene has CDR1 MNHEY and CDR2 SVGEGT. The CDR3 sequence is 16 residues long. With 7 bases removed from V and 5 bases from J, the gap between germline ends came to 24 bases. The DNA of the CDR3 is TGTGCCAGCAATCGAATTCCGGGACCTCAGGGACACGAGCAGTACTTC. Encoded protein: CASNRIPGPQGHEQYF.

The chain carries TRBV6-2 or TRBV6-3 and TRBJ2-5, with TRBD2 matching 11 bases. The J segment lost 11 bases and the V segment lost 10 bases, leaving 15 bases of the junction unmatched. Germline CDR1 and CDR2: MNHEY and SVGEGT. CDR3 size: 14 residues. Here the CDR3 DNA reads TGTGCCACCGGCCGGACTAGCGGGCCCAATGAGCAGTACTTC. As protein: CATGRTSGPNEQYF.

This sequence joins TRBV27 and TRBJ2-7, with TRBD2 matching 9 bases. Trimming took 3 bases from V and 3 from J; bases not matched to a gene: 12. The CDR3 has 17 residues. Germline CDR1 reads MNHEY; CDR2 reads SMNVEV (reference sequence). The CDR3 is CASSLKGLAGRGYEQYF. CDR3 nucleotide sequence: TGTGCCAGCAGTTTGAAAGGGCTAGCGGGAAGGGGCTACGAGCAGTACTTC.

In DNA, the CDR3 is TGTGCCAGCAGTTTCACGAACAGAGATGAAGCTTTCTTT. As protein: CASSFTNRDEAFF. The V and J genes are TRBV12-3 or TRBV12-4 and TRBJ1-1; no firm D call. V gave up 3 bases and J gave up 7 bases, with 12 bases separating them. This CDR3 is 13 amino acids long.

This CDR3 reads CASSQEDQTSGRYFNYEQYF. The CDR3 coding sequence is TGCGCCAGCAGCCAAGAAGATCAGACTAGCGGGAGGTATTTTAACTACGAGCAGTACTTC. The V gene is TRBV4-1, the J gene TRBJ2-7; 13 bases agree with TRBD2. The V gene's germline CDR1 is MGHRA and CDR2 YSYEKL. This CDR3 is 20 amino acids long. With 0 bases clipped from V and 3 bases from J, the junction kept 14 bases outside the gene matches.